These 24 T cell receptor beta chains came from one sample sequenced in a study of T cell responses to AZD1222 COVID-19 vaccine. Profiled with immunoSEQ multiplex PCR; TCRdb holds only in-frame clones, not every one. Found here are more than 120,000 clones, around 94% of them singletons; the top ten hold 9% to 9.5%. Sequenced material: peripheral blood, taken 28 days after the second AZD1222 dose. The receptors were sampled from an adult who received the AZD1222 COVID-19 vaccine.

This rearrangement joins TRBV6-5 to TRBJ2-5; TRBD1 matches 10 bases. V trimming: 6 bases; J trimming: 4 bases; junction bases outside the gene matches: 5. This CDR3 spans 14 amino acids. Germline-derived CDR1 and CDR2 are MNHEY and SVGAGI. The CDR3 DNA reads as TGTGCCAGCAGGGGGACAGGGGCGGCAGAGACCCAGTACTTC. Translation: CASRGTGAAETQYF.

The chain joins TRBV5-1 to TRBJ1-1; D may be TRBD1 (5 bases). The ends were cut back, 4 bases at V and 3 bases at J, with 10 bases in the middle. Germline V gene sequence: CDR1 SGHRS, CDR2 YFSETQ. The CDR3 length is 13 residues. Written as DNA, the CDR3 is TGCGCCAGCAGCACCCAAGGGGACACTGAAGCTTTCTTT. Residues: CASSTQGDTEAFF.

In DNA form, the CDR3 reads TGCGCCAGCAGCTTGTCCGGGACTAGCGGGTTCCGGTACTTC. It is translated as CASSLSGTSGFRYF. This chain links TRBV5-1 with TRBJ2-7; 12 bases agree with TRBD2. Germline trimming cut 1 base from V and 12 bases from J; bases unmatched to any gene: 8. The germline V gene has CDR1 SGHRS and CDR2 YFSETQ. The CDR3 contains 14 residues.

V and J are TRBV30 and TRBJ1-2; tentatively, D is TRBD1 (6 bases). This CDR3 region has 15 residues. The V gene lost 1 base and the J gene lost 1 base, with 13 bases spanning the gap. CDR1 GTSNPN and CDR2 SVGIG come from the germline V gene (reference sequence). The CDR3 coding sequence is TGTGCCTGGAGTGACAGGGTTGGGGGTAACTATGGCTACACCTTC. This codes for CAWSDRVGGNYGYTF.

This clone was recorded once. The chain joins TRBV5-5 to TRBJ1-3; 7 nucleotides align to TRBD1. The CDR3 contains 16 residues. The V segment lost 4 bases and the J segment 1 base; nucleotides outside the gene matches: 8. Germline-derived CDR1 and CDR2 are SGHKS and YYEKEE (reference sequence). CDR3 sequence: CASSPDRVRSGNTIYF. CDR3 bases: TGTGCCAGCAGCCCTGACAGGGTGAGATCTGGAAACACCATATATTTT. Combining the CDR3 with reference TRBV5-5 and TRBJ1-3 gives the whole variable domain DAGVTQSPTHLIKTRGQQVTLRCSPISGHKSVSWYQQVLGQGPQFIFQYYEKEERGRGNFPDRFSARQFPNYSSELNVNALLLGDSALYLCASSPDRVRSGNTIYFGEGSWLTVV.

In DNA form, the CDR3 reads TGTGCCAGCAGCGACAGGGAAAACTATGGCTACACCTTC. It yields the protein CASSDRENYGYTF. V and J are TRBV6-5 and TRBJ1-2; 7 nucleotides align to TRBD1. V shed 6 bases and J 2 bases; nucleotides not matched to a gene: 3. This CDR3 is built from 13 residues. Germline CDR1 reads MNHEY; CDR2 reads SVGAGI.

V and J are TRBV5-1 and TRBJ1-4; D unclear. CDR1 is SGHRS, CDR2 YFSETQ, per germline. The V and J ends lost 0 bases and 13 bases respectively, with 22 bases between them. There are 16 residues in the CDR3. CDR3 nucleotide sequence: TGCGCCAGCAGCTTGGAAAGCCCCTTTCCATATCAGAGACTGTTTTTT. This translates into CASSLESPFPYQRLFF.

The V call is TRBV29-1, the J call TRBJ2-1; TRBD2 aligns across 12 bases. The CDR3 totals 13 residues. Unmatched junction bases numbered 5, after V lost 7 bases and J lost 7 bases. CDR1 and CDR2 from the germline V gene are SQVTM and ANQGSEA. The CDR3, as DNA: TGCAGCGCGCGACTAGCGGGAGTAAATGAGCAGTTCTTC. Translation gives CSARLAGVNEQFF.

This chain connects TRBV19 to TRBJ1-6; the match to TRBD1 covers 9 bases. V dropped 4 bases and J dropped 14; count of bases not matched to a gene: 18. CDR1 is LNHDA, CDR2 SQIVND, per germline (reference sequence). The CDR3 totals 17 residues. CDR3 amino acids: CASSSQGGGQGLLSLHF. The CDR3 bases are TGTGCCAGTAGTAGCCAGGGCGGGGGACAGGGACTATTGTCCCTCCACTTT.

The rearrangement links TRBV12-5 to TRBJ1-5; weak D call: TRBD1 (5 bases). The CDR3 consists of 13 residues. The germline gives CDR1 LGHNT, CDR2 FRNRAP. V shed 6 bases and J shed 6 bases, with 12 bases lying between them. Here the CDR3 DNA reads TGTGCTAGTGGCCAATCGGGACCTCAGCCCCAGCATTTT. As protein: CASGQSGPQPQHF.

The rearrangement joins TRBV5-1 to TRBJ1-1; unclear D gene. Trimming removed 0 bases at V and 1 base at J, with 4 bases between. Germline values: CDR1 SGHRS, CDR2 YFSETQ. The length of the CDR3 is 13 residues. The CDR3 reads CASSLVSNTEAFF. The DNA of the CDR3 is TGCGCCAGCAGCTTGGTGTCGAACACTGAAGCTTTCTTT.

The genes are TRBV7-9 and TRBJ2-1, with TRBD1 matching over 10 bases. V trimming: 5 bases; J trimming: 3 bases; junction bases outside the gene matches: 7. Germline V gives CDR1 SEHNR, CDR2 FQNEAQ (reference sequence). The CDR3 is made up of 16 amino acids. In nucleotides, the CDR3 is TGTGCCAGCAGCCCACTCGGACAGGGGGACTACAATGAGCAGTTCTTC. Protein product: CASSPLGQGDYNEQFF.

This chain joins TRBV27 and TRBJ2-3, with 7 bases matching TRBD2. Trimming at V came to 3 bases and at J to 1 base, leaving 4 bases not matched to a gene. The CDR3 is 15 amino acids. Germline-derived CDR1 and CDR2 are MNHEY and SMNVEV (reference sequence). For the CDR3, the DNA is TGTGCCAGCAGTTTGATAACTAGCGGCACAGATACGCAGTATTTT. Translating gives CASSLITSGTDTQYF.

This clone has just a few counts. Within the sample, other DNA sequences also encode this same CDR3. The CDR3 bases are TGCAGCGTTGATCGGGCTGAGAACACTGAAGCTTTCTTT. Residues: CSVDRAENTEAFF. The chain has TRBV29-1 and TRBJ1-1; D unresolved. The CDR3 contains 13 residues. V gave up 3 bases and J gave up 1 base, with 9 bases separating them. CDR1 SQVTM and CDR2 ANQGSEA come from the germline V gene.

This chain links TRBV7-2 with TRBJ1-1; TRBD1 aligns across 9 bases. Trimming took 3 bases from V and 9 from J; bases not matched to a gene: 5. The CDR3 covers 13 residues. Looked up from germline, CDR1 is SGHTA and CDR2 is FQGNSA. CDR3 bases: TGTGCCAGCAGCTTTGCGGGACAGGGAAAAGCTTTCTTT. As protein: CASSFAGQGKAFF.

The chain joins TRBV12-3 or TRBV12-4 to TRBJ1-1; D uncertain. The CDR3 spans 12 residues. V was clipped by 4 bases and J by 7 bases, with 10 bases between them. The chain's CDR3 is CASSSGRYEAFF. CDR3 bases: TGTGCCAGCAGTTCTGGACGGTATGAAGCTTTCTTT.

The chain links TRBV19 to TRBJ1-3; a weak D match, TRBD1 (6 bases). Germline V gene sequence: CDR1 LNHDA, CDR2 SQIVND (reference sequence). This CDR3 is 14 amino acids long. Trimming took off 7 bases at V and 2 bases at J, with 12 bases between the two ends. CDR3 nucleotide sequence: TGTGCCAGTATTAAAACAGGGACTGGAAACACCATATATTTT. It yields the protein CASIKTGTGNTIYF.

V usage is TRBV28 and J usage is TRBJ1-2; D possibly corresponds to TRBD1 (5 bases). Trimming left V 3 bases short and J 5 bases short, with 10 bases between. There are 13 residues in the CDR3. The V gene's germline CDR1 is MDHEN and CDR2 SYDVKM. CDR3 DNA: TGTGCCAGCAGTTTTCAGGGATCATATGGCTACACCTTC. This codes for CASSFQGSYGYTF.

The rearrangement links TRBV27 to TRBJ1-6; D perhaps matches TRBD1 (6 bases). Trimming took 6 bases from V and 0 from J, leaving 15 bases between them. In germline, CDR1 is MNHEY, CDR2 SMNVEV (reference sequence). The CDR3 runs 17 residues. CDR3 DNA sequence: TGTGCCAGCAGGGGGGGCTCAGGGAACTCCTATAATTCACCCCTCCACTTT. Protein: CASRGGSGNSYNSPLHF.

V is TRBV6-2 or TRBV6-3 and J is TRBJ1-6, with TRBD1 matching over 7 bases. CDR3 length: 15 amino acids. Trimming took 4 bases from V and 8 from J; bases not matched to a gene: 8. CDR1 MNHEY and CDR2 SVGEGT come from the germline V gene. CDR3 region: CASSSHRGRDSPLHF. The CDR3 coding sequence is TGTGCCAGCAGTTCTCACAGGGGACGTGATTCACCCCTCCACTTT.

The chain employs TRBV4-3 and TRBJ1-1; no firm D call. CDR1 LGHNA and CDR2 YSLEER come from the germline V gene. With 0 bases removed from V and 1 base from J, the gap between germline ends came to 21 bases. The CDR3 has 19 amino acids. The CDR3: CASSQDFPLLGRKNTEAFF. DNA of the CDR3: TGCGCCAGCAGCCAAGATTTCCCCCTTTTGGGCAGGAAGAACACTGAAGCTTTCTTT.

The chain links TRBV16 to TRBJ1-1; 7 nucleotides agree with TRBD1. Germline CDR1 KGHSY, CDR2 FQNENV. CDR3 size: 14 residues. V trimming: 3 bases; J trimming: 4 bases; junction bases outside the gene matches: 5. CDR3 sequence reads: CASSQRGGRTEAFF. DNA of the CDR3: TGTGCCAGCAGCCAGCGAGGGGGCCGCACTGAAGCTTTCTTT.

This clone was seen once. The rearrangement uses TRBV6-6 and TRBJ2-3, with TRBD2 identical over 7 bases. Germline CDR1 reads MNHNY; CDR2 reads SVGAGI (reference sequence). This CDR3 has 16 residues. Germline trimming cut 4 bases from V and 0 bases from J; bases unmatched to any gene: 7. The CDR3 nucleotides read TGTGCCAGCAGTTCCAGGGAAGCGGGGAGCACAGATACGCAGTATTTT. Its protein product is CASSSREAGSTDTQYF.

The chain combines TRBV29-1 with TRBJ1-2, with D hard to call. Germline values: CDR1 SQVTM, CDR2 ANQGSEA. The CDR3 extends over 14 amino acids. V gave up 2 bases and J gave up 8 bases, with 18 bases separating them. The CDR3 here is CSVEILTGIGGYTF. For the CDR3, the DNA is TGCAGCGTTGAAATTTTGACGGGCATTGGGGGCTACACCTTC.